Listed below are T cell receptor beta chains from one sample, sequenced in a study of blood T cell repertoires in COVID-19. Sequencing was performed with immunoSEQ multiplex PCR; in TCRdb, only in-frame clones are kept and a portion is missing. The sample includes over 250,000 clones, about 90% of them seen just once. The sequenced material came from peripheral blood. These receptors originate from a woman in her fifties or sixties with acute or convalescent COVID-19. CDR3s leave out the opening cysteine and the closing phenylalanine or tryptophan. The order of the fields is clone size, V gene, CDR3 protein. Rows may omit the clone size; those that give it use once, few, many or a size class.

- | TRBV9 | ASSRVASSEQF
- | TRBV6-2/TRBV6-3 | ASSSPSWAGQETQY
- | TRBV14 | ASSQAKTGHNEQF
- | TRBV4-2 | ASSLSRSNYGYT
- | TRBV11-2 | ASSPRSGTGVEKLF
- | TRBV9 | ASSALAAGVDTGELF
- | TRBV5-4 | ASSATSGRMMETQY
few | TRBV2 | ASVRDSLNYGYT
- | TRBV30 | AWSGGGYQPQH
- | TRBV4-2 | ASSQEGLAGGNTGELF
once | TRBV9 | ASSVGYRGLTNTEAF
- | TRBV29-1 | SVEGLGDPYEQY
- | TRBV7-6 | ASSLGEGLAGGNEQY
- | TRBV11-2 | ASSTWRGTGFYEQY
- | TRBV29-1 | SASRDRKETQY
few | TRBV5-1 | ASAPSGTATYEQY
- | TRBV5-1 | ASSLAGQGIGYGYT
- | TRBV18 | ASSPPGTSGRAVLAEQF
- | TRBV5-1 | ASSRTGGTYNEQF
- | TRBV29-1 | SSVWALNTEAF
- | TRBV28 | ASSFGDRGTNSPLH
- | TRBV18 | ASSVVSYEQY
- | TRBV19 | ATWDRGTKTGHGYT
few | TRBV11-2 | ASSLAGEQY
- | TRBV27 | ASSSRERWGRGYT
- | TRBV11-2 | ASSLVGQGASPLH
- | TRBV2 | ASSVEGGANEKLF
- | TRBV6-5 | ASRSIQGVRDEQY
- | TRBV18 | ASSATGTGVEQY
- | TRBV7-9 | ASSLARTGANSGANVLT
- | TRBV14 | ASSQASVQQF
once | TRBV2 | ASSPTGNADQPQH
few | TRBV11-2 | ASSLDRGPGYT
once | TRBV28 | ASSLGLAGEVWRYEQY
- | TRBV5-5 | ASSFLGTSGNLQETQY
once | TRBV18 | ASSPPAGPRETQY
- | TRBV9 | ASSVGLAGFQETQY
- | TRBV4-2 | ASSQDTSGRNTGELF
- | TRBV5-1 | ASSLGDRSGAEAF
- | TRBV19 | ASTTYGTGVGELF
- | TRBV29-1 | SAGDRAAYEQY
- | TRBV5-1 | ASSLSGSFNEKLF
- | TRBV13 | ANSLRQEKY
- | TRBV28 | ASSSPGGGTETQY
once | TRBV5-1 | ASSAGIQGAGGDEQF
- | TRBV9 | ASSAGGEAYNEQF
- | TRBV5-1 | ASSSTGDSYNEQF
- | TRBV18 | ASSPLGGSNQPQH
- | TRBV19 | ATSRGYSSYNEQF
- | TRBV29-1 | SADRGTGHEKLF
- | TRBV2 | ASKLQGGGRAEGYEQY
- | TRBV9 | ASARAGDYSDTQY
- | TRBV7-2 | ASSPRGGGSYEQY
few | TRBV4-1 | ASSQGQGGFYEQY
- | TRBV12-3/TRBV12-4 | ASTFTPSEQF
- | TRBV5-8 | ASSSRLAGSYNEQF
- | TRBV27 | ASRGLADDNEQF